The 17 T cell receptor beta chains in this list originate from one sample, sequenced in a study of blood T cells in healthy people across ages. The authors ran a second PCR of 7 to 11 cycles using a sample-barcoded 5' primer and a J-beta primer mix. TCRdb re-called the 5' RACE reads with MiXCR, one entry per CDR3 protein. The sample comprises over 1.5 million distinct CDR3 sequences, less than 50% of which are singletons, and approximately 2.1% rests with the top ten. Sequenced: blood. The receptors originated from a woman in her thirties or forties in good health.

This clonotype has just one count. Relative to the germline gene, one junction end is altered; a read error may explain this. The gene calls are TRBV6-6 and TRBJ1-1; D unresolved. The CDR3 is 13 amino acids. The germline gives CDR1 MNHNY, CDR2 SVGAGI (reference sequence). The CDR3 sequence is CASSSIRNTEAFF. Written as DNA, the CDR3 is TGTGCCAGCAGTTCAATTAGGAACACTGAGGCTTTCTTT.

This clonotype was picked up one time. The V and J genes are TRBV6-1 and TRBJ2-3; D perhaps matches TRBD2 (5 bases). Germline-derived CDR1 and CDR2 are MNHNS and SASEGT. The CDR3 is 17 residues long. V lost 5 bases, J lost 4 bases, and 22 bases lay in between. The CDR3 loop is CASSLFGIGEGADTQYF. CDR3 DNA: TGTGCCAGCAGTCTCTTCGGGATCGGGGAAGGAGCAGATACGCAGTATTTT.

The gene calls are TRBV7-2 and TRBJ2-1; the match to TRBD2 covers 7 bases. Per the germline V gene, CDR1 is SGHTA and CDR2 is FQGNSA. The CDR3 consists of 13 residues. Trimming removed 6 bases from V and 7 bases from J; junction bases left unmatched: 6. The CDR3 spells CASRPMGGNEQFF. DNA for the CDR3: TGTGCCAGCAGACCGATGGGAGGGAATGAGCAGTTCTTC.

The chain links TRBV5-6 to TRBJ2-1; 8 bases line up with TRBD2. Germline CDR1 SGHDT, CDR2 YYEEEE. The CDR3 has 15 residues. Trimming took 5 bases from V and 4 from J; bases not matched to a gene: 8. The CDR3 reads CASRTLAAIYNEQFF. The CDR3 DNA is TGTGCCAGCAGAACACTAGCGGCGATTTACAATGAGCAGTTCTTC.

V usage is TRBV7-2 and J usage is TRBJ2-1; the match to TRBD1 covers 8 bases. V lost 3 bases and J lost 7; bases outside the gene matches: 11. CDR3 length: 16 residues. Looked up from germline, CDR1 is SGHTA and CDR2 is FQGNSA. CDR3 sequence reads: CASSLTRGRGLNEQFF. CDR3 bases: TGTGCCAGCAGCTTGACCCGGGGCAGGGGGCTTAATGAGCAGTTCTTC.

The chain couples TRBV20-1 to TRBJ1-1, with D possibly being TRBD1 (5 bases). The CDR3 has 13 residues. From germline, CDR1 is DFQATT and CDR2 SNEGSKA (reference sequence). V was clipped by 3 bases and J by 3 bases, with 11 bases between them. CDR3 loop: CSASGRVYTEAFF. CDR3 bases: TGCAGTGCTAGTGGCAGGGTATACACTGAAGCTTTCTTT.

The chain recombines TRBV5-6 with TRBJ1-5; maybe TRBD1 (5 bases). Trimming left V 0 bases short and J 6 bases short, with 7 bases between. Germline V lookup: CDR1 SGHDT, CDR2 YYEEEE. This CDR3 is 13 amino acids long. Written as DNA, the CDR3 is TGTGCCAGCAGCTTGGCAGGGACTCAGCCCCAGCATTTT. This translates into CASSLAGTQPQHF.

The chain links TRBV5-1 to TRBJ1-2, with 9 bases that match TRBD1. This CDR3 is 18 amino acids long. V was clipped by 2 bases and J by 2 bases; unmatched bases: 13. Germline-derived CDR1 and CDR2 are SGHRS and YFSETQ. CDR3 nucleotides: TGCGCCAGCAGCTTTATTACGGGACAGGGAGTCCCCAACTATGGCTACACCTTC. It codes for CASSFITGQGVPNYGYTF.

The chain carries TRBV20-1 and TRBJ2-5; D is ambiguous. The end of the DNA aligns better with TRBJ2-4, so the J call may be wrong. Germline CDR1 DFQATT, CDR2 SNEGSKA (reference sequence). The CDR3 extends over 12 amino acids. The CDR3 DNA is TGCAGTGCTAGAGCACAACTAAACATTCAGTACTTC. It is translated as CSARAQLNIQYF.

This sequence joins TRBV11-2 and TRBJ1-2, with TRBD1 matching 7 bases. The V gene end was trimmed by 3 bases and the J gene end by 8 bases; junction bases not matched to a gene: 9. The CDR3 spans 14 residues. Germline CDR1 is SGHAT and CDR2 is FQNNGV. CDR3 protein: CASSFTDRAYGYTF. In DNA form, the CDR3 reads TGTGCCAGCAGCTTTACTGACAGGGCCTACGGCTACACCTTC.

This chain links TRBV29-1 with TRBJ2-5, with D hard to call. Germline lookup yields CDR1 SQVTM and CDR2 ANQGSEA. V was clipped by 3 bases and J by 2 bases, with 4 bases between them. CDR3 size: 11 residues. CDR3 bases: TGCAGCGTTGAGATACAAGAGACCCAGTACTTC. Its translation: CSVEIQETQYF. The full variable domain, rest sourced from reference TRBV29-1 and TRBJ2-5, is SAVISQKPSRDICQRGTSLTIQCQVDSQVTMMFWYRQQPGQSLTLIATANQGSEATYESGFVIDKFPISRPNLTFSTLTVSNMSPEDSSIYLCSVEIQETQYFGPGTRLLVL.

This clonotype was found a few times. The CDR3 is CASSLKPGKGGGASDTQYF. The CDR3 DNA reads as TGTGCCAGCAGCTTAAAGCCCGGGAAGGGCGGGGGGGCGAGTGATACGCAGTATTTT. The V and J genes are TRBV7-3 and TRBJ2-3; 9 positions agree with TRBD2. Germline loops: CDR1 SGHTA, CDR2 FQGTGA. This CDR3 spans 19 amino acids. The V segment lost 1 base and the J segment 6 bases; nucleotides outside the gene matches: 17.

This clonotype was seen only once. The chain joins TRBV6-5 to TRBJ1-5; D gene unclear. With 0 bases removed from V and 3 bases from J, the gap between germline ends came to 9 bases. The CDR3 runs 15 residues. The germline gives CDR1 MNHEY, CDR2 SVGAGI. The CDR3, as DNA: TGTGCCAGCAGTTACTCGAGAGAAAACAATCAGCCCCAGCATTTT. Amino acid sequence: CASSYSRENNQPQHF.

This clonotype was seen a single time. This chain joins TRBV7-2 and TRBJ1-2, with 8 positions matching TRBD1. CDR1 SGHTA and CDR2 FQGNSA come from the germline V gene. The junction had 4 bases not matched to a gene; V was cut back by 0 bases and J by 4 bases. The CDR3 runs 15 residues. CDR3: CASSLARDRFYGYTF. In DNA, the CDR3 is TGTGCCAGCAGCTTAGCCCGGGACAGGTTCTATGGCTACACCTTC.

This clonotype occurred once. Germline and junction disagree at one end, which may indicate a read error. The V and J genes are TRBV27 and TRBJ1-2; D gene unclear. The CDR3 has 14 residues. Per germline, CDR1 MNHEY and CDR2 SMNVEV (reference sequence). CDR3 region: CTSSPMKNLYGYTF. The CDR3 DNA sequence: TGTACCAGCAGTCCGATGAAAAACCTCTATGGCTACACCTTC.

V is TRBV28 and J is TRBJ2-7; 12 bases map to TRBD1. The CDR3 totals 15 residues. Germline CDR1 is MDHEN and CDR2 is SYDVKM. Trimming removed 5 bases from V and 5 bases from J; junction bases left unmatched: 7. As DNA, the CDR3 is TGTGCCAGCAGTACCCCGGGGACAGGGGGCCACGAGCAGTACTTC. Translation gives CASSTPGTGGHEQYF.

The rearrangement joins TRBV6-6 to TRBJ1-5; D gene uncertain. Between the trimmed V and J ends, which lost 2 bases and 13 bases, there was a span of 9 bases. This CDR3 comprises 11 residues. Germline V gene sequence: CDR1 MNHNY, CDR2 SVGAGI (reference sequence). Here the CDR3 DNA reads TGTGCCAGCAGTTACGGCGGGGATCAGCATTTT. It yields the protein CASSYGGDQHF.